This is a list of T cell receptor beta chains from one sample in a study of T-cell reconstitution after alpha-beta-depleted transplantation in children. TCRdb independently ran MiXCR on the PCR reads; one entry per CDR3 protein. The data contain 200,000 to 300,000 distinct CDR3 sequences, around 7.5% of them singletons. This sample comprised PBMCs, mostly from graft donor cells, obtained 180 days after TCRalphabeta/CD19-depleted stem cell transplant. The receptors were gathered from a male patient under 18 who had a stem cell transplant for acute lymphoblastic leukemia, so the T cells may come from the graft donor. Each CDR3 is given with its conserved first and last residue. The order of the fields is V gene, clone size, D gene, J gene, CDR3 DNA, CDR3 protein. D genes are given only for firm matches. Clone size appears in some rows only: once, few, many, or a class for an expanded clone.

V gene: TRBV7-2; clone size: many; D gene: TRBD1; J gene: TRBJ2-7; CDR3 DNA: TGTGCCAGCAGCTACCCCGGGACAGGGAGCTACGAGCAGTACTTC; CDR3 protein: CASSYPGTGSYEQYF
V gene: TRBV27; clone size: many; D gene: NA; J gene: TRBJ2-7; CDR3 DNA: TGTGCCAGCAGTTTAAAGGGTTTAGGCTCCTACGAGCAGTACTTC; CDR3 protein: CASSLKGLGSYEQYF
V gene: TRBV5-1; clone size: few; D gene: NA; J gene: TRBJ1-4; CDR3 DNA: TGCGCCAGCAGCTTTGGGAGGAAGATCGAAAAACTGTTTTTT; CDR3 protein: CASSFGRKIEKLFF
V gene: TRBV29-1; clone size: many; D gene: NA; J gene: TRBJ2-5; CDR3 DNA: TGCAGCGTTGGGGGGAAGGAGACCCAGTACTTC; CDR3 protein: CSVGGKETQYF
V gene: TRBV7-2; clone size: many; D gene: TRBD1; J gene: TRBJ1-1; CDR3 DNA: TGTGCCAGCAGCCCCGACAGGGGAGGTGAAGCTTTCTTT; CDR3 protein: CASSPDRGGEAFF
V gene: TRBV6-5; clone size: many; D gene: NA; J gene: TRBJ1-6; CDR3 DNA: TGTGCCAGCAGTTACTCAGGGCACTCTTCACCCCTCCACTTT; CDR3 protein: CASSYSGHSSPLHF
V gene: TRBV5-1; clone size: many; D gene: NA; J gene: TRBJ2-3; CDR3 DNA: TGCGCCAGCAGCTTTTCCAAGGGATCCGATACGCAGTATTTT; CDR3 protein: CASSFSKGSDTQYF
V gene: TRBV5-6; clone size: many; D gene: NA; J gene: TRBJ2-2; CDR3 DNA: TGTGCCAGCAGCTTGGCGCTGATTACCGGGGAGCTGTTTTTT; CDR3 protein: CASSLALITGELFF
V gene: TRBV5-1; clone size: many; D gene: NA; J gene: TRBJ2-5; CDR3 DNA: TGCGCCAGCTTACTCCATGAGACCCAGTACTTC; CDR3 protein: CASLLHETQYF
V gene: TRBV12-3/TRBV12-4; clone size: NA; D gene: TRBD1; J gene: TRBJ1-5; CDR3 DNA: TGTGCCTTCAGTTTAGGGGGACAGAGACGCGGGTACAATCAGCCCCAGCATTTT; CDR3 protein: CAFSLGGQRRGYNQPQHF
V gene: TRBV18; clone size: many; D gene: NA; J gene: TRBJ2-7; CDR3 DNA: TGTGCCAGCTCACTAAGAGGACAGTCCTACGAGCAGTACTTC; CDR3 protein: CASSLRGQSYEQYF
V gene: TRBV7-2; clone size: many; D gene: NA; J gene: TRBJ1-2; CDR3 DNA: TGTGCCAGCAGCTTAAGGGTTGGTGGCTACACCTTC; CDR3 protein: CASSLRVGGYTF